Presented here are 21 T cell receptor beta chains from one specimen sequenced in a study of blood T cell repertoires in COVID-19. TCRdb's table, derived via immunoSEQ multiplex PCR, lists solely in-frame clones and lacks some. The repertoire includes some 80,000 clones, around 80% of them detected once, and 4.5% to 7% sits in the top ten. What was sequenced was peripheral blood. The receptor source for this set is a man aged 60 to 75 with active or convalescent COVID-19.

The chain carries TRBV5-1 and TRBJ2-2; D not certain. The germline gives CDR1 SGHRS, CDR2 YFSETQ. CDR3 length: 13 residues. The germline V and J ends were trimmed by 0 bases and 6 bases, with 6 bases remaining between them. CDR3 sequence (DNA): TGCGCCAGCAGCTTGGATAGCTCCGGGGAGCTGTTTTTT. Its translation is CASSLDSSGELFF. Variable domain in full (rest from reference TRBV5-1 and TRBJ2-2): KAGVTQTPRYLIKTRGQQVTLSCSPISGHRSVSWYQQTPGQGLQFLFEYFSETQRNKGNFPGRFSGRQFSNSRSEMNVSTLELGDSALYLCASSLDSSGELFFGEGSRLTVL.

The genes are TRBV24-1 and TRBJ2-1; TRBD1 agrees at 10 bases. V trimming: 5 bases; J trimming: 7 bases; junction bases outside the gene matches: 4. Germline loops: CDR1 KGHDR, CDR2 SFDVKD. The CDR3 extends over 14 amino acids. In DNA form, the CDR3 reads TGTGCCACCAGTGCTAGGGGACAGGGGAATGAGCAGTTCTTC. Protein product: CATSARGQGNEQFF.

The sample holds a few counts of this clone. The chain carries TRBV12-3 or TRBV12-4 and TRBJ2-7; 7 bases are shared with TRBD2. The CDR3 has 13 residues. Trimming at V came to 6 bases and at J to 2 bases, leaving 4 bases not matched to a gene. CDR3: CASSGLGAYEQYF. The CDR3 DNA is TGTGCCAGCAGCGGACTAGGGGCCTACGAGCAGTACTTC.

This clone is a singleton in its sample. CDR3: CASSSSKNPYNEQFF. CDR3 bases: TGTGCCAGCAGCTCCAGTAAGAACCCCTACAATGAGCAGTTCTTC. V is TRBV7-2 and J is TRBJ2-1; D gene unclear. With 4 bases removed from V and 2 bases from J, the gap between germline ends came to 12 bases. In germline, CDR1 is SGHTA, CDR2 FQGNSA. This CDR3 comprises 15 residues.

This chain links TRBV6-2 or TRBV6-3 with TRBJ2-3; the D gene is possibly TRBD2 (6 bases). From germline, CDR1 is MNHEY and CDR2 SVGEGT. Trimming pared 8 bases from V and 3 bases from J, leaving 18 bases between. This CDR3 comprises 15 residues. The CDR3 DNA follows: TGTGCCAGCCGTTCCCTGGGGAGGAGAACAGATACGCAGTATTTT. Translated, it gives CASRSLGRRTDTQYF.

Comment on this clone: This sample includes further DNA sequences coding for the same CDR3. The rearrangement links TRBV7-9 to TRBJ2-7; possible D gene TRBD2, 6 bases. CDR1 is SEHNR and CDR2 is FQNEAQ in the germline V gene (reference sequence). The CDR3 runs 14 residues. Trimming removed 3 bases at V and 5 bases at J, with 14 bases between. The CDR3 spells CASSFGQGGNEQYF. The CDR3 DNA follows: TGTGCCAGCAGCTTCGGGCAGGGAGGAAACGAGCAGTACTTC.

The chain couples TRBV4-3 to TRBJ2-7; 8 nucleotides agree with TRBD2. The CDR3 totals 15 residues. J gave up 3 bases and V 5 bases, and 9 bases lay outside the gene matches. Germline loops: CDR1 LGHNA, CDR2 YSLEER. CDR3 in amino acids: CASSRLYSGDYEQYF. As DNA, the CDR3 is TGCGCCAGCAGCAGACTGTATAGCGGGGACTACGAGCAGTACTTC.

The chain uses TRBV7-3 and TRBJ2-1; possible D gene TRBD2, 6 bases. The V gene lost 5 bases and the J gene lost 6 bases, with 20 bases spanning the gap. The V gene's germline CDR1 is SGHTA and CDR2 FQGTGA. The CDR3 length is 16 residues. DNA of the CDR3: TGTGCCAGCAGCCCACGGGGGACGTGGGGTGTCAATGAGCAGTTCTTC. Translated: CASSPRGTWGVNEQFF.

J is TRBJ1-5 and V is TRBV28; 9 bases agree with TRBD1. Germline-derived CDR1 and CDR2 are MDHEN and SYDVKM. The V and J ends lost 6 bases and 7 bases, in that order; junction bases with no gene match: 7. The CDR3 loop spans 14 amino acids. The CDR3 coding sequence is TGTGCCAGCAGCTTCACAGGGGGCCGACAGCCCCAGCATTTT. Residues: CASSFTGGRQPQHF.

The genes are TRBV6-1 and TRBJ1-1; TRBD1 is a possible D gene (6 bases). The CDR3 totals 16 residues. Germline lookup yields CDR1 MNHNS and CDR2 SASEGT. The V end was cut by 4 bases, the J end by 4 bases, with 19 bases between. This CDR3 reads CASSARTVSRGTEAFF. The CDR3 nucleotides read TGTGCCAGCAGTGCCCGGACAGTCTCCCGCGGCACTGAAGCTTTCTTT.

As for this clone: One end of the junction varies from germline; a read error may be responsible. J is TRBJ1-5 and V is TRBV15; D ambiguous. Germline V gene data show CDR1 as LNHNV and CDR2 as YYDKDF (reference sequence). The CDR3 length is 15 residues. The CDR3 coding sequence is TGTGCCACCAGCAGAGGAGGGCTTAGCGATCAGCCCCAGCATTTT. It encodes CATSRGGLSDQPQHF.

There are a few counts of this clone. Here the CDR3 DNA reads TGTGCCTGGAGTGTGGGGCTGGGACAGGCCGAAGGCTACACCTTC. This codes for CAWSVGLGQAEGYTF. The chain couples TRBV30 to TRBJ1-2; 8 nucleotides line up with TRBD1. V was clipped by 0 bases and J by 8 bases; unmatched bases: 11. Germline values: CDR1 GTSNPN, CDR2 SVGIG (reference sequence). The CDR3 contains 15 residues. The complete variable domain, with remaining parts taken from reference TRBV30 and TRBJ1-2, reads SQTIHQWPATLVQPVGSPLSLECTVEGTSNPNLYWYRQAAGRGLQLLFYSVGIGQISSEVPQNLSASRPQDRQFILSSKKLLLSDSGFYLCAWSVGLGQAEGYTFGSGTRLTVV.

This chain uses TRBV19 with TRBJ1-1, with 7 bases aligning to TRBD1. Germline trimming cut 3 bases from V and 0 bases from J; bases unmatched to any gene: 1. Germline-derived CDR1 and CDR2 are LNHDA and SQIVND (reference sequence). The CDR3 has 14 residues. CDR3 in amino acids: CASSMGQLNTEAFF. CDR3 coding DNA: TGTGCCAGTAGTATGGGACAGTTGAACACTGAAGCTTTCTTT.

The chain uses TRBV7-2 and TRBJ2-7; the D gene is possibly TRBD1 (7 bases). The CDR3 covers 14 residues. Trimming left V 5 bases short and J 0 bases short, with 11 bases between. CDR1 and CDR2 (germline): SGHTA, FQGNSA. The CDR3 DNA reads TGTGCCAGCAGCGCGGGACAGTACTCCTACGAGCAGTACTTC. Its protein is CASSAGQYSYEQYF. Looking up the rest from reference TRBV7-2 and TRBJ2-7 gives the full variable domain: GAGVSQSPSNKVTEKGKDVELRCDPISGHTALYWYRQSLGQGLEFLIYFQGNSAPDKSGLPSDRFSAERTGGSVSTLTIQRTQQEDSAVYLCASSAGQYSYEQYFGPGTRLTVT.

This chain links TRBV2 with TRBJ1-2; 7 positions agree with TRBD1. After removal of 7 bases from V and 0 bases from J, the junction contained 11 bases not matched to a gene. Per germline, CDR1 SNHLY and CDR2 FYNNEI. There are 16 residues in the CDR3. CDR3 in amino acids: CASTPVGDRANYGYTF. The CDR3 coding sequence is TGTGCCAGCACCCCCGTCGGCGACAGGGCTAACTATGGCTACACCTTC. Full variable domain (missing parts from reference TRBV2 and TRBJ1-2): EPEVTQTPSHQVTQMGQEVILRCVPISNHLYFYWYRQILGQKVEFLVSFYNNEISEKSEIFDDQFSVERPDGSNFTLKIRSTKLEDSAMYFCASTPVGDRANYGYTFGSGTRLTVV.

J is TRBJ1-4 and V is TRBV30, with D perhaps matching TRBD1 (6 bases). This CDR3 comprises 16 residues. Deletions cut 0 bases from V and 3 bases from J, with 14 bases between. CDR1 is GTSNPN and CDR2 is SVGIG in the germline V gene (reference sequence). CDR3 amino acids: CAWSVAGGAANEKLFF. The CDR3, as DNA: TGTGCCTGGAGTGTAGCGGGGGGGGCGGCTAATGAAAAACTGTTTTTT.

This chain links TRBV5-1 with TRBJ1-4; 8 bases agree with TRBD1. Germline V gene sequence: CDR1 SGHRS, CDR2 YFSETQ. The CDR3 covers 14 residues. The ends lost 3 bases at V and 6 bases at J; junction bases unmatched: 4. CDR3 nucleotide sequence: TGCGCCAGCAGCTCAGGCAGGGGGCATGAAAAACTGTTTTTT. Translating it yields CASSSGRGHEKLFF.

This rearrangement joins TRBV12-3 or TRBV12-4 to TRBJ1-2; tentatively, D is TRBD1 (5 bases). Trimming removed 6 bases from V and 8 bases from J, with 16 bases in between. CDR3 size: 13 residues. CDR3 DNA: TGTGCCAGCAGCCTGGCAGGGTTTGAGGGCTACACCTTC. This gives the protein CASSLAGFEGYTF.

V is TRBV11-1 and J is TRBJ1-1; 7 bases match TRBD1. The V gene's germline CDR1 is SGHAT and CDR2 FQDESV (reference sequence). V lost 1 base and J lost 4; bases outside the gene matches: 3. The CDR3 is made up of 14 amino acids. The CDR3 DNA sequence: TGTGCCAGCAGCTTAGTGGACAGGAGCACTGAAGCTTTCTTT. It encodes CASSLVDRSTEAFF.

A few counts support this clone. V gene TRBV7-8 combines with J gene TRBJ2-7, with D tentatively TRBD2 (6 bases). The germline gives CDR1 SGHVS, CDR2 FQNEAQ. This CDR3 has 13 residues. The ends were cut back, 1 base at V and 5 bases at J, with 9 bases in the middle. This CDR3 is CASSLGQRDEQYF. CDR3 nucleotides: TGTGCCAGCAGCTTAGGCCAGCGGGACGAGCAGTACTTC.

V and J are TRBV9 and TRBJ2-3, with TRBD1 identical over 8 bases. After removal of 6 bases from V and 5 bases from J, the junction contained 8 bases not matched to a gene. CDR1 and CDR2 from the germline V gene are SGDLS and YYNGEE. The length of the CDR3 is 14 residues. As DNA, the CDR3 is TGTGCCAGCACCCCGACAGGGGCAAGAGATACGCAGTATTTT. Translating gives CASTPTGARDTQYF. The whole variable domain, remainder taken from reference TRBV9 and TRBJ2-3, is DSGVTQTPKHLITATGQRVTLRCSPRSGDLSVYWYQQSLDQGLQFLIQYYNGEERAKGNILERFSAQQFPDLHSELNLSSLELGDSALYFCASTPTGARDTQYFGPGTRLTVL.